This T cell receptor beta chain emerged from a study of T cell responses to AZD1222 COVID-19 vaccine. Broader study findings: Baseline seropositivity occurred in only six AZD1222 recipients. The study found Spike-specific TCR breadth and depth rose after two AZD1222 doses.

The CDR3 has 14 amino acids. Trimming took off 4 bases at V and 3 bases at J, with 8 bases between the two ends. Germline lookup yields CDR1 SGHKS and CDR2 YYEKEE (reference sequence). Concerning this clone: The target antigen is unknown.

This table comes from immunoSEQ multiplex PCR, and its TCRdb copy is limited to in-frame clones, with some not included. The data contain 100,000 to 120,000 clones, roughly nine tenths of them singletons. This receptor was taken from an adult in good health. This sequence joins TRBV5-5 and TRBJ1-6; tentatively, D is TRBD1 (5 bases). The material was peripheral blood, obtained on day 0 of AZD1222 vaccination. This chain's CDR3 is CASSRDSYNSPLHF. DNA of the CDR3: TGTGCCAGCAGCCGCGACAGCTATAATTCACCCCTCCACTTT.